This T cell receptor beta chain originates from a study of blood T cell repertoires in COVID-19. Study background: Samples came from the United States, Italy and Spain, spanning acute and convalescent COVID-19. Sources were T cells, B-cell-depleted T cells, or PBMCs; the material itself was cDNA or gDNA.

CDR1 is MDHEN and CDR2 is SYDVKM in the germline V gene. CDR3 length: 14 residues. The V end lost 2 bases, the J end lost 4 bases, and 11 bases lay between the germline ends. Original processing methods: Amplification of reference gene primers provided the estimated nucleated cell counts. Clones were read by immunoSEQ multiplex PCR, and TCRdb kept only the in-frame ones, dropping some. V, J and clone size were drawn from that table, and D and trimming were deduced from the DNA. This sample has about 190,000 clones, with nearly 90% found just once. What was sequenced was peripheral blood. The sequence was obtained from a man aged 50 or older with acute or convalescent COVID-19. The rearrangement links TRBV28 to TRBJ1-2; the D gene is possibly TRBD1 (6 bases). The CDR3 region is CASSLQGPSYGYTF. The CDR3 DNA reads TGTGCCAGCAGTTTACAGGGGCCATCCTATGGCTACACCTTC.